The 6 T cell receptor beta chains given below trace back to one sample, sequenced in a study of regulatory T cells in long-lasting Graves disease. Time point of the sample: persistent/refractory GD, antithyroid drugs over 5 years with positive TRAb. With RNA extracted from PBMCs as input, the TCR library was made. CDR3 regions were amplified by Arm-PCR using iRepertoire HTBI primers to build TCR beta libraries. A single record per CDR3 protein comes from TCRdb applying MiXCR to the multiplex PCR reads. The profile covers about 470,000 distinct CDR3 sequences, with roughly 21% appearing a single time and around 7% taken by the ten largest. This specimen consisted of peripheral blood mononuclear cells (PBMCs), obtained when the disease was refractory, from a patient treated with antithyroid drugs. The source is a female donor with Graves disease.

This clonotype showed up many times. The V gene is TRBV28, the J gene TRBJ1-4; 7 bases line up with TRBD1. The germline gives CDR1 MDHEN, CDR2 SYDVKM. The ends lost 7 bases at V and 7 bases at J; junction bases unmatched: 9. This CDR3 is 14 amino acids long. The CDR3 DNA sequence: TGTGCCAGCAACACAGGGGTGATGGGTGAAAAACTGTTTTTT. It codes for CASNTGVMGEKLFF.

The chain recombines TRBV9 with TRBJ1-5; D gene unclear. Germline values: CDR1 SGDLS, CDR2 YYNGEE. Between the trimmed V and J ends, which lost 0 bases and 1 base, there was a span of 11 bases. There are 16 residues in the CDR3. CDR3 sequence (DNA): TGTGCCAGCAGCGTAGATGGGTCGCTGAGCAATCAGCCCCAGCATTTT. Translating gives CASSVDGSLSNQPQHF.

The V gene is TRBV12-3 or TRBV12-4, the J gene TRBJ1-5, with TRBD1 identical over 7 bases. There are 16 residues in the CDR3. V lost 5 bases to trimming and J lost 6 bases; unmatched junction nucleotides: 13. CDR3 sequence reads: CASSKGQDLRGQPQHF. CDR3 sequence (DNA): TGTGCCAGCAGTAAAGGACAGGACCTCAGGGGTCAGCCCCAGCATTTT.

There are many counts of this clonotype. This chain connects TRBV10-3 to TRBJ1-1; D is unresolved. Looked up from germline, CDR1 is ENHRY and CDR2 is SYGVKD. V lost 1 base and J lost 0, with 0 bases in between. The CDR3 is 12 residues long. CDR3 nucleotides: TGTGCCATCAGTGAGTTGAACACTGAAGCTTTCTTT. This gives the protein CAISELNTEAFF.

The table lists this clonotype with many counts. V usage is TRBV28 and J usage is TRBJ1-5; D uncertain. V was shortened by 2 bases and J by 0 bases, with 8 bases between the two germline ends. CDR3 size: 15 residues. Germline CDR1 and CDR2: MDHEN and SYDVKM. Here the CDR3 reads CASSLVEYSNQPQHF. The CDR3 region has the DNA TGTGCCAGCAGTTTAGTGGAATATAGCAATCAGCCCCAGCATTTT.

The chain employs TRBV11-2 and TRBJ2-1; TRBD2 matches 10 bases. The CDR3 spans 16 residues. Germline loops: CDR1 SGHAT, CDR2 FQNNGV. V was clipped by 6 bases and J by 0 bases; unmatched bases: 5. CDR3 amino acids: CASRNSGRRSYNEQFF. CDR3 DNA sequence: TGTGCCAGCAGAAATAGCGGGAGGCGCTCCTACAATGAGCAGTTCTTC.